This TCR beta chain emerged from a study of blood T cell repertoires in COVID-19. As processed by the authors: Estimated nucleated cell counts came from reference gene primer amplification. Data came from immunoSEQ multiplex PCR; TCRdb stores just in-frame clones and leaves some out. The V and J calls and the clone size are those of that table, but D and trimming were determined from the DNA. The table includes roughly 140,000 clones, 84% detected once. From germline, CDR1 is WNHNN and CDR2 SYGVQD (reference sequence). Unmatched junction bases numbered 1, after V lost 4 bases and J lost 1 base. The CDR3 spans 14 residues.

The receptor was isolated from a man between 65 and 85 years old with acute or convalescent COVID-19. The rearrangement uses TRBV10-1 and TRBJ2-3; 8 bases align to TRBD1. Sequenced material: peripheral blood. This CDR3 is CASSVDRGTDTQYF. In DNA form, the CDR3 reads TGCGCCAGCAGTGTGGACAGGGGCACAGATACGCAGTATTTT.